This T cell receptor (beta chain) came from a study of blood T cell repertoires in COVID-19. Background on the study: Some COVID-19 samples were acute and others convalescent; all came from the United States, Italy and Spain.

The authors' processing: Reference gene primer amplification in the assay estimated nucleated cell counts. Sequencing used immunoSEQ multiplex PCR; TCRdb keeps in-frame clones, though not all of them. V and J calls and clone size are copied from that table; D and trimming were computed from the DNA. The sample records around 190,000 clones, about 82% being singletons. V shed 4 bases, J shed 5 bases, and the junction held 8 bases outside the gene matches. CDR3 length equals 15 residues. Germline CDR1 is SGHTS and CDR2 is YDEGEE. In terms of age and location, participants ranged from roughly 18 to 100 years and lived in under 30 US areas. Clinical history reported by participants formed the basis on which cohorts were assigned.

The chain couples TRBV5-8 to TRBJ1-4; 7 nucleotides align to TRBD1. Specimen: PBMCs or T cells enriched from blood (not recorded which). The sequence derives from a man aged 35-49 years with acute COVID-19. The CDR3 DNA follows: TGTGCCAGCAGCCCAACGACAGGGACGAATGAAAAACTGTTTTTT. Amino acid sequence: CASSPTTGTNEKLFF.